The TCR beta chain described here comes from a study of patients and donors after allogeneic stem cell transplantation. A single record per CDR3 protein comes from TCRdb applying MiXCR to the RT-PCR reads. The data show 57,000 or so distinct CDR3 sequences, about an eighth seen once. Unmatched junction bases numbered 10, after V lost 4 bases and J lost 0 bases. The CDR3 is 18 amino acids. Germline V gives CDR1 LGHDT, CDR2 YNNKEL (reference sequence). The sequence derives from a human donor who was either an allogeneic HSCT recipient or a stem cell or donor lymphocyte infusion donor (not recorded which). It is not recorded whose cells these are; they may come from a transplant donor. This chain connects TRBV3-1 to TRBJ2-1; the match to TRBD2 covers 9 bases. The source material was blood, either unsorted or a sorted T cell fraction (not recorded which). The CDR3 coding sequence is TGTGCCAGCAGCCTAGCGGGAGCGCTTTATAGCTCCTACAATGAGCAGTTCTTC. Its protein is CASSLAGALYSSYNEQFF.